This T cell receptor beta chain was found in a study of blood T cell repertoires in COVID-19. For the study at large: Acute and convalescent COVID-19 specimens originated in the United States, Italy and Spain. T cells, B-cell-depleted T cells, or PBMCs supplied cDNA or gDNA.

Trimming pared 1 base from V and 4 bases from J, leaving 8 bases between. Germline V gene sequence: CDR1 SNHLY, CDR2 FYNNEI. The CDR3 covers 15 residues. Original methodology: Reference gene primer amplification in the assay estimated nucleated cell counts. The table came from immunoSEQ multiplex PCR; TCRdb's copy has only in-frame clones and leaves some out. V, J and clone size are those of that table, while D and trimming were read from the DNA. The data contain about 140,000 clones, roughly four fifths of them singletons. This chain connects TRBV2 to TRBJ1-6, with D possibly being TRBD1 (5 bases). This receptor was obtained from a man older than 75 with acute or convalescent COVID-19. Material: peripheral blood. Written as DNA, the CDR3 is TGTGCCAGCAGTGAAGAGGGGCAGTATAATTCACCCCTCCACTTT. This gives the protein CASSEEGQYNSPLHF.